This T cell receptor beta chain is drawn from a study of blood T cell repertoires in COVID-19. Study information: COVID-19 samples from acute and convalescent phases originated in the United States, Italy and Spain. From T cells, B-cell-depleted T cells, or PBMCs came the material, which was cDNA or gDNA.

Measured with immunoSEQ multiplex PCR; TCRdb has only the in-frame clones, and not every one. The sample holds hundreds of thousands of clones; roughly 90% are singletons and the top ten take around 2.1%. The CDR3 runs 12 residues. Trimming pared 4 bases from V and 0 bases from J, leaving 2 bases between. Enrollees, about 18 to 90 years old, lived in about two dozen US areas. Participants reported their clinical history, and cohort assignment relied on those reports. The chain is built from TRBV12-3 or TRBV12-4 and TRBJ2-3; no clear D. The material sequenced was PBMCs or T cells enriched from blood (not recorded which). The sequence came from a middle-aged woman with acute COVID-19. Here the CDR3 DNA reads TGTGCCAGCAGTTCTAGCACAGATACGCAGTATTTT. It is translated as CASSSSTDTQYF.